The rows below give T cell receptor beta chains drawn from one sample of a study of T cell responses to AZD1222 COVID-19 vaccine. Only in-frame clones appear in the TCRdb table, and some are missing; sequencing was by immunoSEQ multiplex PCR. The table has 140,000 to 150,000 clones, about 93% seen once. Material: peripheral blood, obtained on day 0 of AZD1222 vaccination. All receptors derive from an adult in good health. Both conserved end residues are part of each CDR3. Fields, in order: V gene, CDR3 protein.

V: TRBV28; CDR3: CASRLSRDRRPNEKLFF
V: TRBV11-1; CDR3: CASSLGSGDLYEQYF
V: TRBV10-3; CDR3: CAISELTENYGYTF
V: TRBV2; CDR3: CASSDGQGLAFFEAFF
V: TRBV9; CDR3: CASSAPGSGNTIYF
V: TRBV29-1; CDR3: CSAQQGNTIYF
V: TRBV30; CDR3: CAWSVRATRRSYGYTF
V: TRBV19; CDR3: CASSSGPITDTQYF
V: TRBV4-2; CDR3: CASSFVVAGSNTGELFF
V: TRBV18; CDR3: CASSLTGTNEKLFF
V: TRBV20-1; CDR3: CSASPGQAVSGANVLTF
V: TRBV28; CDR3: CASSFNEQYF
V: TRBV19; CDR3: CASSISDRWNEQFF
V: TRBV9; CDR3: CASSVQSASYEQYF
V: TRBV7-3; CDR3: CASSLRAGNGNTEAFF
V: TRBV6-5; CDR3: CASSSASGVDTQYF
V: TRBV5-1; CDR3: CASSLGIGGDYGYTF